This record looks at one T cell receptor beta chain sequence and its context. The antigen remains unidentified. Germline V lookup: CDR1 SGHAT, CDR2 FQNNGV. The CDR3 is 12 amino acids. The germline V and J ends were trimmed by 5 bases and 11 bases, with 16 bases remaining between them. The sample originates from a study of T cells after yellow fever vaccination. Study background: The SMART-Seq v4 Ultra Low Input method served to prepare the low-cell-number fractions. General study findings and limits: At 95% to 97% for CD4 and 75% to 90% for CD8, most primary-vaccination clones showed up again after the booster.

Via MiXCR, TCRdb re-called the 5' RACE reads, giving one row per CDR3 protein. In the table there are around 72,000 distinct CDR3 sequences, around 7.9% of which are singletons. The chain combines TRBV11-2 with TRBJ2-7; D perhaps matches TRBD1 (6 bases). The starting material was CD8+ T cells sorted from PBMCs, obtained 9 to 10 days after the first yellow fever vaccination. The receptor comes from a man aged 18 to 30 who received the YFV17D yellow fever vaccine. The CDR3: CASSLSRDKKYF. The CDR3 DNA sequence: TGTGCCAGCAGCCTCTCCCGGGACAAGAAGTACTTC.